This T cell receptor beta chain came from a study of blood T cell repertoires in COVID-19. Looking at the study overall: Specimens from acute and convalescent COVID-19 originated in the United States, Italy and Spain.

Profiling relied on immunoSEQ multiplex PCR, and the TCRdb table lists in-frame clones only, not all of them. The sample lists around 370,000 clones, roughly 86% occurring once. The CDR3 runs 19 residues. Trimming at V came to 0 bases and at J to 4 bases, leaving 10 bases not matched to a gene. Per germline, CDR1 SGHTS and CDR2 YDEGEE. The receptor was derived from a woman between 70 and 85 years old with COVID-19, enrolled during active disease. This rearrangement joins TRBV5-8 to TRBJ2-1, with TRBD2 matching 13 bases. Sequenced: peripheral blood. The CDR3 region has the DNA TGTGCCAGCAGCTTGGTGACTAGCGGGGGGAAATACCTATACAATGAGCAGTTCTTC. It translates to CASSLVTSGGKYLYNEQFF.